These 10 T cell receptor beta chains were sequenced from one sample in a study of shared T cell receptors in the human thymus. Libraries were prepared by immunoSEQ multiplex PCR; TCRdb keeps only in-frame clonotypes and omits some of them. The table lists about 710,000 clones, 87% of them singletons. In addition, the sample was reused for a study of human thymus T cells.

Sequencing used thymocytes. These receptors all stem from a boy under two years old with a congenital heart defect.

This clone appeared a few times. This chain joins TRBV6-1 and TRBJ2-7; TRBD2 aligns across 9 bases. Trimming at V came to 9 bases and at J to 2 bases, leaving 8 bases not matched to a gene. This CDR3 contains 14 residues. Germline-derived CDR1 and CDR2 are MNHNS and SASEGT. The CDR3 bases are TGTGCCAGTACCGGGACTAGCCCTACCTACGAGCAGTACTTC. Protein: CASTGTSPTYEQYF.

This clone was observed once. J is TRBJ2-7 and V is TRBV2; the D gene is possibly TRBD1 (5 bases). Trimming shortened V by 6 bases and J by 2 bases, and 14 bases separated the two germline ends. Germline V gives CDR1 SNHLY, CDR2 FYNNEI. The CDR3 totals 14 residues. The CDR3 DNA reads TGTGCCAGCAGCTGCGACAGCCCCCCCTACGAGCAGTACTTC. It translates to CASSCDSPPYEQYF.

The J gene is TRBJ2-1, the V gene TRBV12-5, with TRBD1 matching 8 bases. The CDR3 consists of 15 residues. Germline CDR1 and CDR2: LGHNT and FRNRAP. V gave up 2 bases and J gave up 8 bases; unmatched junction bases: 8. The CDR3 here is CASGLIGTGIDEQFF. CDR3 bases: TGTGCTAGTGGTTTGATAGGGACAGGTATTGATGAGCAGTTCTTC.

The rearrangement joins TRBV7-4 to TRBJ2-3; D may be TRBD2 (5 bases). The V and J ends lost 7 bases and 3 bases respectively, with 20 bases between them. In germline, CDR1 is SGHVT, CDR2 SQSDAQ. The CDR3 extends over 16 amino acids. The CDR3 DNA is TGTGCCAGCACCGCAGATGTAGTGGGAGTGACAGATACGCAGTATTTT. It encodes CASTADVVGVTDTQYF.

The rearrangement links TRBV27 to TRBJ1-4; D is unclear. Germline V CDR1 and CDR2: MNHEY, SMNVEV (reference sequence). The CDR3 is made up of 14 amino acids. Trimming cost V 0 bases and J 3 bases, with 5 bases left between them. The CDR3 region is CASSLSGANEKLFF. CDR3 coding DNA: TGTGCCAGCAGTTTATCGGGAGCTAATGAAAAACTGTTTTTT.

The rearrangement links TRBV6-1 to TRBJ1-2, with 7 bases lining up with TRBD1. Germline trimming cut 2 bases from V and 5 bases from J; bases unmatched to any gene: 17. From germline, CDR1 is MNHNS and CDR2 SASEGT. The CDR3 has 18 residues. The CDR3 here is CASSESPEVLDRPYGYTF. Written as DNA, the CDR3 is TGTGCCAGCAGTGAATCCCCCGAGGTGTTGGACAGGCCTTATGGCTACACCTTC.

The DNA of the CDR3 is TGCGCCAGCAGCCAAACAGCGGGCCGGAACCTCAATGAGCAGTTCTTC. It encodes CASSQTAGRNLNEQFF. This sequence joins TRBV4-1 and TRBJ2-1, with D maybe TRBD2 (6 bases). Per the germline V gene, CDR1 is MGHRA and CDR2 is YSYEKL. This CDR3 contains 16 residues. V was pared by 2 bases and J by 6 bases, with 17 bases between.

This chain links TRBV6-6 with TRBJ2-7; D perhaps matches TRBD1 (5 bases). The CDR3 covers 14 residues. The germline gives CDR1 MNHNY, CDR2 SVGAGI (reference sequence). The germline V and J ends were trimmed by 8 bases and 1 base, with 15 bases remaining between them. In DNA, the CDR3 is TGTGCCAGCGCTCGGGCAGGGAATTCCTACGAGCAGTACTTC. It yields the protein CASARAGNSYEQYF.

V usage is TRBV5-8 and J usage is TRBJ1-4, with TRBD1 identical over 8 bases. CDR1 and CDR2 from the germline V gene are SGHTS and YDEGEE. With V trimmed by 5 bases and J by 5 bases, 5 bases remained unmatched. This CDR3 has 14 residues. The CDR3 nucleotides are TGTGCCAGCAGGTACAGGGGGAGCAATGAAAAACTGTTTTTT. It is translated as CASRYRGSNEKLFF. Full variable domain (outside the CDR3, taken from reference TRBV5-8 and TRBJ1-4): EAGVTQSPTHLIKTRGQQATLRCSPISGHTSVYWYQQALGLGLQFLLWYDEGEERNRGNFPPRFSGRQFPNYSSELNVNALELEDSALYLCASRYRGSNEKLFFGSGTQLSVL.

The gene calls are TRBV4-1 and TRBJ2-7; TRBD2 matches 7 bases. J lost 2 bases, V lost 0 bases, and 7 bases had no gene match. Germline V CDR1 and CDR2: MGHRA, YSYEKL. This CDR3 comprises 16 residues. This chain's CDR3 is CASSQDFREEAYEQYF. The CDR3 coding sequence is TGCGCCAGCAGCCAAGATTTCCGGGAGGAAGCCTACGAGCAGTACTTC.